Detailed here is one T cell receptor beta chain. The source of the sample is a study of blood T cell repertoires in COVID-19. Whole-study context: Sites in the United States, Italy and Spain provided acute and convalescent COVID-19 samples. Sample material is recorded as cDNA or gDNA derived from T cells, B-cell-depleted T cells, or PBMCs.

Source study methods: Reference gene primer amplification gave estimated nucleated cell counts. Clones were sequenced by immunoSEQ multiplex PCR, and TCRdb holds only the in-frame ones, with some missing. D and trimming were read from the DNA, whereas the V and J calls and clone size are those reported in that table. The sample yields around 9,900 clones, roughly four fifths seen once. Germline lookup yields CDR1 ENHRY and CDR2 SYGVKD. Trimming removed 4 bases from V and 4 bases from J, with 14 bases in between. This CDR3 contains 14 residues. The sequence came from a human donor in a cohort sampled during active COVID-19. Input material: peripheral blood. This rearrangement joins TRBV10-3 to TRBJ2-7; D is possibly TRBD1 (6 bases). This CDR3 is CAISADRNKYEQYF. The DNA of the CDR3 is TGTGCCATCAGTGCCGACAGGAATAAATACGAGCAGTACTTC.